The rows below give T cell receptor beta chains drawn from one sample of a study of blood T cell repertoires in COVID-19. Sequenced by immunoSEQ multiplex PCR; TCRdb stores in-frame clones only, minus some. The data contain under 300,000 clones, nearly 90% of them seen just once; the ten biggest clones take up around 4.6%. Specimen: peripheral blood. Receptors were obtained from a woman between 35 and 50 years old who had recovered from COVID-19. Each CDR3 is given without its conserved first and last residue. D genes are given only for firm matches.

>TRBV5-1|NA
ASSLAPGEETQY
>TRBV28|TRBD1
ASRKPGGPGYSNQPQH
>TRBV7-9|NA
ASSLQSEDGYT
>TRBV7-2|NA
ASSLEGGAGQTQY
>TRBV28|TRBD1
ASSLPTGVNYGYT
>TRBV11-2|NA
ASSLDRGEAF
>TRBV4-1|NA
ASSQAQGTTHQPQH
>TRBV18|NA
ASSLLGFTDTQY
>TRBV4-1|NA
ASSQLQGTYGYT
>TRBV7-2|NA
ASSLERAPTYEQY
>TRBV4-1|NA
ASSPFLGAGGYT
>TRBV6-5|NA
ASSPGSSPVEQY
>TRBV6-6|TRBD1
ASSYSRTGFNGYT
>TRBV27|NA
ASVAGVVGELF
>TRBV28|NA
ASSLPGKNEQF
>TRBV5-1|TRBD2
ASSPERGLAGGSGELF